This TCR beta chain was captured in a study of CXCR3-negative and CXCR3-positive naive CD8 T cells. Study background: There were about 135 million TRB reads altogether, and each library had about 1.5 +/- 0.3 million of them.

UMI-labeled TRB cDNA libraries were prepared by 5' RACE. TCRdb re-called the 5' RACE reads and shows each CDR3 protein once, DNA omitted. There are 45,000 to 55,000 distinct CDR3 sequences in the sample, with 15% held by the top ten. Regarding this clonotype: The antigen is unknown.

Germline V gene data show CDR1 as SGHVS and CDR2 as FNYEAQ. The CDR3 is made up of 11 amino acids. General study findings and limits: The majority of assays used fresh PBMCs, and CXCR3 expression partially decreased after cryopreservation. Naive cells used TRBV-TRBJ genes in much the same way whether CXCR3-negative or CXCR3-positive; memory cells did not.

Every subset of CD8+ T cells was sorted in triplicate at approximately 310,000 cells each. V usage is TRBV7-6 and J usage is TRBJ2-7; as DNA is missing, the TRBD1 call by TCRdb cannot be tested. The receptor was derived from a human donor in good health. Some clones in this sample may be carry-over from other donors' samples. Material for sequencing was memory CD8+ T cells from blood. The CDR3 sequence is CASGQGDEQYF.